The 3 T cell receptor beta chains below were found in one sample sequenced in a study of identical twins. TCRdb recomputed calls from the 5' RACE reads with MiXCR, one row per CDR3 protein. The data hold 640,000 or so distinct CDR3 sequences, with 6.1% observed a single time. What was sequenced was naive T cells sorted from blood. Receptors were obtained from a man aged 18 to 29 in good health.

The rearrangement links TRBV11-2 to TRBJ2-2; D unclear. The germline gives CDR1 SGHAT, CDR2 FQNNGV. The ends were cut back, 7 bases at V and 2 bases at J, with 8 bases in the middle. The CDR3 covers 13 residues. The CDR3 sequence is CASTPINTGELFF. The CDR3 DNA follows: TGTGCCAGCACGCCGATAAACACCGGGGAGCTGTTTTTT.

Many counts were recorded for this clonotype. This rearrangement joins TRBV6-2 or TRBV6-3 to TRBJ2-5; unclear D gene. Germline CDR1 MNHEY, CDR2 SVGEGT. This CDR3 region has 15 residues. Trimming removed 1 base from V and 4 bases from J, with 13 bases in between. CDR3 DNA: TGTGCCAGCAGTTACTGGAATCCTACCGGAGAGACCCAGTACTTC. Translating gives CASSYWNPTGETQYF.

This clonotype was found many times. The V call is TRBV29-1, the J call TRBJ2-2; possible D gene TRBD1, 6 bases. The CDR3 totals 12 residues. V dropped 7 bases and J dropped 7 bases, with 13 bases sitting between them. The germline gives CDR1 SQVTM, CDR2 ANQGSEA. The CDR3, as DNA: TGCAGCGCCCTGGGGGCGGGCGGGGAGCTGTTTTTT. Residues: CSALGAGGELFF.